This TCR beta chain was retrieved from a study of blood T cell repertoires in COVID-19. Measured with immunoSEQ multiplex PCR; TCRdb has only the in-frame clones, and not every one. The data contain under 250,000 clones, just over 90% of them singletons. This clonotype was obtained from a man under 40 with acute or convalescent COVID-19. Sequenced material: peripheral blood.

The DNA for the CDR3 is TGTGCCAGCAGCTCAACCCCTACAGGGCTACACACAGATACGCAGTATTTT. This gives the protein CASSSTPTGLHTDTQYF. The rearrangement joins TRBV7-9 to TRBJ2-3; tentatively, D is TRBD1 (6 bases). CDR1 is SEHNR and CDR2 is FQNEAQ in the germline V gene (reference sequence). Trimming removed 4 bases at V and 2 bases at J, with 19 bases between. The CDR3 contains 17 residues.